This T cell receptor beta chain was sequenced during a study of T cell responses to AZD1222 COVID-19 vaccine. With 4 bases removed from V and 2 bases from J, the gap between germline ends came to 8 bases. The CDR3 has 13 amino acids. CDR1 and CDR2 (germline): SNHLY, FYNNEI. Only in-frame clones appear in the TCRdb table, and some are missing; sequencing was by immunoSEQ multiplex PCR. There are roughly 140,000 clones in the sample; approximately 91% occur only once, and less than 2% lies in the top ten. The V call is TRBV2, the J call TRBJ1-1; a possible D gene is TRBD1 (5 bases). This specimen was peripheral blood, taken 28 days after the second AZD1222 dose. This clonotype originated in an adult who received the AZD1222 COVID-19 vaccine. The CDR3 loop reads CASSGGTNTEAFF. The CDR3 DNA is TGTGCCAGCAGTGGAGGGACCAACACTGAAGCTTTCTTT. Using reference TRBV2 and TRBJ1-1 for the parts outside the CDR3, the full variable domain is EPEVTQTPSHQVTQMGQEVILRCVPISNHLYFYWYRQILGQKVEFLVSFYNNEISEKSEIFDDQFSVERPDGSNFTLKIRSTKLEDSAMYFCASSGGTNTEAFFGQGTRLTVV.